This T cell receptor (beta chain) was profiled in a study of control samples from healthy donors and cancer patients. In germline, CDR1 is MNHEY, CDR2 SMNVEV (reference sequence). The V gene lost 5 bases and the J gene lost 3 bases, with 11 bases spanning the gap. This CDR3 has 13 amino acids. Libraries were prepared by immunoSEQ multiplex PCR; TCRdb keeps only in-frame clonotypes and omits some of them. Seen here are under 85,000 clones, roughly 82% observed once, and the top ten hold around 10%. Sample: PBMCs. This chain links TRBV27 with TRBJ2-7; D is uncertain. The TCR comes from a man aged 55 to 69 with head and neck cancer. The CDR3 nucleotides read TGTGCCAGCAGTCCCGTTTGGGGCTACGAGCAGTACTTC. Protein: CASSPVWGYEQYF.